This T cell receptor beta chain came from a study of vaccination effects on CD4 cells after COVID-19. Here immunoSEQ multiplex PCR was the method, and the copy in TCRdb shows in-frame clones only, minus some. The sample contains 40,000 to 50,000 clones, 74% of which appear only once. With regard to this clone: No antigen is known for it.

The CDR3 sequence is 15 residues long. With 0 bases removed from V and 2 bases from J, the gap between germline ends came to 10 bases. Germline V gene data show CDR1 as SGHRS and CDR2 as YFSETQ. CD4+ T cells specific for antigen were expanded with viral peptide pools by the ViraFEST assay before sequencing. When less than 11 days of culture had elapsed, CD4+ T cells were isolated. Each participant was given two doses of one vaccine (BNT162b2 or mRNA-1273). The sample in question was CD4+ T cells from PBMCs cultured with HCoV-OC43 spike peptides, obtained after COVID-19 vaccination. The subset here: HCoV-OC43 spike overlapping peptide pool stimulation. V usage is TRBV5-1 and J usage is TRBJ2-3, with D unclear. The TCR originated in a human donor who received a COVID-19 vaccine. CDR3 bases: TGCGCCAGCAGCTTGGAAGGTATATACACAGATACGCAGTATTTT. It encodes CASSLEGIYTDTQYF.